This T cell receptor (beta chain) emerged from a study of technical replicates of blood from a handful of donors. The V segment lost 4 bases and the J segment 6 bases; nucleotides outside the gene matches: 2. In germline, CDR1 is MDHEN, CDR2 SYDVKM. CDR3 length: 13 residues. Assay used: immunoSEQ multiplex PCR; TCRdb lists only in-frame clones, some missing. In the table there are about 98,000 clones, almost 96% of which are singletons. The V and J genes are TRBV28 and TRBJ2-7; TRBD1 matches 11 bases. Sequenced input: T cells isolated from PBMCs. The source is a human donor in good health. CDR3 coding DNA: TGTGCCAGCAGTTGGGACAGGGGGTTCGAGCAGTACTTC. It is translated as CASSWDRGFEQYF.